The source of this T cell receptor beta chain is a study of PD-1 blockade in classical Hodgkin lymphoma. Profiling relied on immunoSEQ multiplex PCR, and the TCRdb table lists in-frame clones only, not all of them. The data show approximately 9,000 clones, about nine tenths seen once. Sample time point: newly diagnosed, previously untreated cHL patient sample. Through magnetic negative selection, CD8+ T cells were separated from PBMCs that had been thawed. The clonotype was recovered from a human donor with classical Hodgkin lymphoma. The sequenced sample consisted of CD8+ T cells from blood.

The CDR3 loop is CASSLLAGTGNYGYTF. The CDR3 DNA reads as TGTGCCAGCAGCTTATTGGCTGGGACGGGGAACTATGGCTACACCTTC. This chain connects TRBV11-2 to TRBJ1-2, with D possibly matching TRBD1 (5 bases). Germline V gives CDR1 SGHAT, CDR2 FQNNGV. V lost 2 bases and J 2 bases, leaving 15 bases between the germline ends. The CDR3 is 16 amino acids.